These 10 T cell receptor beta chains were all obtained from the same sample, sequenced in a study of human T cells and chemical hapten exposure. Time point: patch test 2, 6 weeks after DPC sensitization. This sample's treatment: therapeutic diphenylcyclopropenone sensitization with weekly scalp DPC. TCRdb re-called the RACE reads with MiXCR, one entry per CDR3 protein. This sample has fewer than 95,000 distinct CDR3 sequences, with approximately 9.9% found just once. Here the sequenced sample was whole blood, taken in connection with sensitization to the hapten diphenylcyclopropenone (DPC). These receptors came from a man aged 35-49 years with alopecia areata. Some clones in this sample may be carry-over from other donors' samples.

This clonotype occurred a few times. The chain combines TRBV12-3 or TRBV12-4 with TRBJ1-1; 9 nucleotides line up with TRBD1. V shed 5 bases, J shed 3 bases, and the junction held 7 bases outside the gene matches. The CDR3 is 15 residues long. The CDR3 loop reads CASSTDRGMDTEAFF. The CDR3 DNA follows: TGTGCCAGCAGTACGGACAGGGGAATGGACACTGAAGCTTTCTTT.

This clonotype came up many times. This rearrangement joins TRBV12-3 or TRBV12-4 to TRBJ1-5; D is undetermined. This CDR3 is built from 13 residues. V was pared by 2 bases and J by 1 base, with 3 bases between. The CDR3 region has the DNA TGTGCCAGCAGTTTACTAAGCAATCAGCCCCAGCATTTT. It encodes CASSLLSNQPQHF.

This clonotype was seen ten or more times. V is TRBV20-1 and J is TRBJ2-2; 8 bases line up with TRBD2. The CDR3 length is 15 residues. V shed 3 bases and J 1 base; nucleotides not matched to a gene: 4. Per germline, CDR1 DFQATT and CDR2 SNEGSKA (reference sequence). CDR3 bases: TGCAGTGCTAGGCCCAGCGGGAGGAACACCGGGGAGCTGTTTTTT. It encodes CSARPSGRNTGELFF.

The J gene is TRBJ2-7, the V gene TRBV29-1; 14 bases match TRBD2. The ends lost 7 bases at V and 4 bases at J; junction bases unmatched: 3. This CDR3 is built from 13 residues. From germline, CDR1 is SQVTM and CDR2 ANQGSEA. The DNA for the CDR3 is TGCAGCGCCCGGACTAGCGGGAGGTACGAGCAGTACTTC. Protein: CSARTSGRYEQYF.

This clonotype has just a few counts. One end of the junction varies from germline; a read error may be responsible. The chain recombines TRBV7-7 with TRBJ1-6; 12 bases fit TRBD1. CDR1 and CDR2 from the germline V gene are SSHAT and FNYEAQ (reference sequence). This CDR3 has 20 residues. The CDR3 nucleotides are TGTGCTAGCAGCCGAGTTGGGACAGGGGGCCTAAGCTCCTATAATTCACCCCTCCACTTT. Its protein is CASSRVGTGGLSSYNSPLHF.

This clonotype was counted a few times. V gene TRBV5-1 combines with J gene TRBJ2-1; 11 nucleotides agree with TRBD2. The J segment lost 6 bases and the V segment lost 5 bases, leaving 4 bases of the junction unmatched. This CDR3 region has 14 residues. CDR1 is SGHRS, CDR2 YFSETQ, per germline. CDR3 bases: TGCGCCAGCAGTATAACTAGCGGGAGCAATGAGCAGTTCTTC. Translated: CASSITSGSNEQFF.

This clonotype appeared a few times. This sequence joins TRBV14 and TRBJ1-3; D possibly corresponds to TRBD1 (5 bases). CDR1 is SGHDN and CDR2 is FVKESK in the germline V gene. The CDR3 runs to 15 residues. V was cut by 1 base and J by 2 bases, with 9 bases left in between. This chain's CDR3 is CASSQVGGAGNTIYF. The CDR3 DNA is TGTGCCAGCAGCCAAGTAGGAGGGGCTGGAAACACCATATATTTT.

The V gene is TRBV28, the J gene TRBJ2-5; D possibly matches TRBD1 or TRBD2 (5 bases each). This CDR3 spans 15 amino acids. Germline CDR1 and CDR2: MDHEN and SYDVKM. Trimming removed 6 bases from V and 4 bases from J, with 18 bases in between. Here the CDR3 reads CASSYAGAGRETQYF. As DNA, the CDR3 is TGTGCCAGCAGCTACGCCGGGGCAGGGCGAGAGACCCAGTACTTC.

The table lists this clonotype with a few counts. The V and J genes are TRBV7-2 and TRBJ2-1; no firm D call. V gave up 1 base and J gave up 5 bases, with 3 bases separating them. Germline CDR1 reads SGHTA; CDR2 reads FQGNSA. The CDR3 loop spans 12 amino acids. As DNA, the CDR3 is TGTGCCAGCAGCTTAGTTCACAATGAGCAGTTCTTC. Its protein is CASSLVHNEQFF.

This clonotype was found many times. The chain links TRBV18 to TRBJ1-5; TRBD1 matches at 8 bases. The CDR3 is made up of 15 amino acids. With 4 bases clipped from V and 7 bases from J, the junction kept 9 bases outside the gene matches. CDR1 is KGHSH, CDR2 LQKENI, per germline. The CDR3 protein is CASSQTGAGVQPQHF. CDR3 coding DNA: TGTGCCAGCTCACAGACAGGGGCCGGGGTCCAGCCCCAGCATTTT.